This T cell receptor (beta chain) emerged from a study of chemoradiotherapy in HPV16-positive cancers. Study-wide results and limits: Non-HPV-specific T cells did not expand in tumors during treatment, whereas candidate HPV-specific clones and E7-related motifs did.

The V and J ends lost 0 bases and 6 bases respectively, with 11 bases between them. This CDR3 contains 14 residues. CDR1 and CDR2 (germline): LGHNA, YNFKEQ. For this clone: The antigen remains undetermined.

Measured with immunoSEQ multiplex PCR; TCRdb has only the in-frame clones, and not every one. Of some 31,000 clones in the sample, 90% to 95% were seen once. This sequence originates from a human donor with HPV-associated anogenital cancer. This chain uses TRBV4-2 with TRBJ1-1; maybe TRBD1 (6 bases). This specimen consisted of blood, obtained from a patient who underwent chemoradiotherapy. CDR3 in amino acids: CASSQDRGGSEAFF. CDR3 nucleotide sequence: TGTGCCAGCAGCCAAGATCGTGGGGGCTCTGAAGCTTTCTTT.